The next 5 T cell receptor beta chains were all read from a single sample in a study of cytomegalovirus exposure and HLA in healthy donors. The PCR was carried out with 60 Vbeta primers and 13 Jbeta primers. The repertoire was sequenced with immunoSEQ multiplex PCR; TCRdb's copy has only in-frame clones and lacks some. Here the sample spans approximately 110,000 clones, 60% to 85% being singletons. Sequencing used PBMCs. Receptors originate from a female donor in good health and CMV-seropositive.

Written as DNA, the CDR3 is TGTGCCAGCAGCTTGGGGGCCGGGAACGAGCAGTACTTC. It yields the protein CASSLGAGNEQYF. V is TRBV7-9 and J is TRBJ2-7; D is perhaps TRBD1 (6 bases). The CDR3 totals 13 residues. Trimming pared 3 bases from V and 5 bases from J, leaving 11 bases between. Germline V lookup: CDR1 SEHNR, CDR2 FQNEAQ (reference sequence). The variable domain in full, completed from reference TRBV7-9 and TRBJ2-7, reads DTGVSQNPRHKITKRGQNVTFRCDPISEHNRLYWYRQTLGQGPEFLTYFQNEAQLEKSRLLSDRFSAERPKGSFSTLEIQRTEQGDSAMYLCASSLGAGNEQYFGPGTRLTVT.

This clone was seen once. The rearrangement joins TRBV18 to TRBJ2-5; 8 nucleotides align to TRBD1. Germline CDR1 KGHSH, CDR2 LQKENI. Trimming at V came to 3 bases and at J to 12 bases, leaving 9 bases not matched to a gene. The CDR3 spans 13 residues. The CDR3 nucleotides read TGTGCCAGCTCACCGGGACAGGAGAGGCCCAAGTACTTC. The encoded protein is CASSPGQERPKYF.

The J gene is TRBJ1-2, the V gene TRBV28, with D maybe TRBD1 (6 bases). CDR3 length equals 15 residues. With 6 bases removed from V and 0 bases from J, the gap between germline ends came to 14 bases. CDR1 MDHEN and CDR2 SYDVKM come from the germline V gene. The CDR3 region is CASRLTGSSNYGYTF. The CDR3 nucleotides read TGTGCCAGCAGGCTGACAGGATCCTCTAACTATGGCTACACCTTC.

The chain has TRBV2 and TRBJ1-1; D is undetermined. Germline V gives CDR1 SNHLY, CDR2 FYNNEI. V was shortened by 4 bases and J by 1 base, with 10 bases between the two germline ends. This CDR3 has 14 amino acids. This CDR3 is CASSATRQNTEAFF. In DNA, the CDR3 is TGTGCCAGCAGTGCCACTCGACAGAACACTGAAGCTTTCTTT.

This clone was found a few times. The gene calls are TRBV7-9 and TRBJ2-3; D is possibly TRBD1 (6 bases). The length of the CDR3 is 13 residues. V was pared by 3 bases and J by 5 bases, with 9 bases between. Germline V lookup: CDR1 SEHNR, CDR2 FQNEAQ (reference sequence). CDR3 loop: CASSFGQRDTQYF. For the CDR3, the DNA is TGTGCCAGCAGCTTCGGACAGAGAGATACGCAGTATTTT. The complete variable domain, with remaining parts taken from reference TRBV7-9 and TRBJ2-3, reads DTGVSQNPRHKITKRGQNVTFRCDPISEHNRLYWYRQTLGQGPEFLTYFQNEAQLEKSRLLSDRFSAERPKGSFSTLEIQRTEQGDSAMYLCASSFGQRDTQYFGPGTRLTVL.